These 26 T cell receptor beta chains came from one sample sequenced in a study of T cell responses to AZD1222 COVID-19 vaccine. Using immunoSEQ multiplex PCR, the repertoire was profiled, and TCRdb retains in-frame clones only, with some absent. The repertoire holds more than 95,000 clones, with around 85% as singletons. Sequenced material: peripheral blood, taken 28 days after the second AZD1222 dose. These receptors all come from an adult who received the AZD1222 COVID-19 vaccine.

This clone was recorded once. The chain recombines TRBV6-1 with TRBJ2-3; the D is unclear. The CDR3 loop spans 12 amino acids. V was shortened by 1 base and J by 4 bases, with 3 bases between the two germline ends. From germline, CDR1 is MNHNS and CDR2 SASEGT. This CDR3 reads CASSEVADTQYF. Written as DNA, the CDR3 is TGTGCCAGCAGTGAAGTTGCAGATACGCAGTATTTT.

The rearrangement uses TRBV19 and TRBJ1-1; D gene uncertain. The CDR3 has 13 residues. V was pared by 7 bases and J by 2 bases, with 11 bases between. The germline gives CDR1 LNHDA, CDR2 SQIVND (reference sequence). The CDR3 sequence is CASTAVPNTEAFF. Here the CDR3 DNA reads TGTGCCAGTACGGCGGTCCCTAACACTGAAGCTTTCTTT.

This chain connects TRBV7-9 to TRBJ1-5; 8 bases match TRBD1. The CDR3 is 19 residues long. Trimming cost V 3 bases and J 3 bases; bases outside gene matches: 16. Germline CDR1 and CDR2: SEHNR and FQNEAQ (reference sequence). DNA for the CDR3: TGTGCCAGCAGCTTGTCGCGACAGGGGTGGGAAGGGGACAATCAGCCCCAGCATTTT. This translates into CASSLSRQGWEGDNQPQHF.

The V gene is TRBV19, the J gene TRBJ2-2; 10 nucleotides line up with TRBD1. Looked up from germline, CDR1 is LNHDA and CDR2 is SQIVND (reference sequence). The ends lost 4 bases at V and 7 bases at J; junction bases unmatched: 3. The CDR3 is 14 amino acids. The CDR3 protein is CASSRTGGGGELFF. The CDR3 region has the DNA TGTGCCAGTAGTAGGACAGGGGGTGGCGGGGAGCTGTTTTTT.

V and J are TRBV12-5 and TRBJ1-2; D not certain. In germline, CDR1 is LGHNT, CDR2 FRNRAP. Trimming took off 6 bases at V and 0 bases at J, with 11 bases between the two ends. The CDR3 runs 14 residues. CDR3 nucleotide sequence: TGTGCTAGTGGGCAGAGTAGACCTAACTATGGCTACACCTTC. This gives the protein CASGQSRPNYGYTF.

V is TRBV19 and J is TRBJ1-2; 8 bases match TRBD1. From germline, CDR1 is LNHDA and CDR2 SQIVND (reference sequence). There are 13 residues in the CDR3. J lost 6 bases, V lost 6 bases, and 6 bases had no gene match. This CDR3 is CASRPTGGDGYTF. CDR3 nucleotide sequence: TGTGCCAGTAGGCCTACAGGGGGAGATGGCTACACCTTC.

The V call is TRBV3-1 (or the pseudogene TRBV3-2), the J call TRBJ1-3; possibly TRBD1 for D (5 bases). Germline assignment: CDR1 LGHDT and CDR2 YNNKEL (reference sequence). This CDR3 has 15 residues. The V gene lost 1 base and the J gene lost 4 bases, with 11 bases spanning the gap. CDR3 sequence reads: CASSQGGAWGNTIYF. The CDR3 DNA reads TGTGCCAGCAGCCAAGGAGGGGCTTGGGGAAACACCATATATTTT.

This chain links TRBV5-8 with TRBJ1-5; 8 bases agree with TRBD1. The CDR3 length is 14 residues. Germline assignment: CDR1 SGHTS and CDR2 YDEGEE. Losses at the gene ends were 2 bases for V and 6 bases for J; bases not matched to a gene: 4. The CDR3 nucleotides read TGTGCCAGCAGCTTCGGACAGGGAGGTCAGCCCCAGCATTTT. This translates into CASSFGQGGQPQHF.

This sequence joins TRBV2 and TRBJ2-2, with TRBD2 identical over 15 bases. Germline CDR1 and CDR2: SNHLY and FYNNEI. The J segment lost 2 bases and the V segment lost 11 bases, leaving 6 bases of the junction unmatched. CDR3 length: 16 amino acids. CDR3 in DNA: TGTGCCGGACTAGCGGGGGGGCGTGTTAACACCGGGGAGCTGTTTTTT. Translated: CAGLAGGRVNTGELFF.

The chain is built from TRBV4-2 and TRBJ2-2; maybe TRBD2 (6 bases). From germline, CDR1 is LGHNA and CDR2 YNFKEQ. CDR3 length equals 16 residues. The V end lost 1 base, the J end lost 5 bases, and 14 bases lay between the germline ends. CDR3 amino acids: CASSQGWRGGTGELFF. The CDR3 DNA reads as TGTGCCAGCAGCCAAGGCTGGAGGGGAGGAACCGGGGAGCTGTTTTTT.

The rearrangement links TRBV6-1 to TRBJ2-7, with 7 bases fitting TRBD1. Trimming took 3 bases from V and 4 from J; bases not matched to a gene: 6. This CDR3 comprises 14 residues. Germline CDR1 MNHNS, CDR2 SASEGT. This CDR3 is CASSDRAGGYEQYF. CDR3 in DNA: TGTGCCAGCAGTGATCGGGCAGGGGGATACGAGCAGTACTTC.

The DNA of the CDR3 is TGTGCCAGCAGCTTAGTGGGGGGCGACTACAATGAGCAGTTCTTC. Translation: CASSLVGGDYNEQFF. This chain uses TRBV7-2 with TRBJ2-1; the D gene could be TRBD1 or TRBD2 (6 bases each). The CDR3 consists of 15 residues. Germline V gene lookup returns CDR1 SGHTA and CDR2 FQGNSA. The V and J ends lost 1 base and 3 bases respectively, with 10 bases between them.

The CDR3, as DNA: TGTGCCTGGAGTATGCGGACTGAAGCTTTCTTT. This gives the protein CAWSMRTEAFF. This chain joins TRBV30 and TRBJ1-1; D not resolved. Germline V CDR1 and CDR2: GTSNPN, SVGIG (reference sequence). V shed 2 bases and J shed 5 bases, with 6 bases lying between them. The CDR3 spans 11 residues.

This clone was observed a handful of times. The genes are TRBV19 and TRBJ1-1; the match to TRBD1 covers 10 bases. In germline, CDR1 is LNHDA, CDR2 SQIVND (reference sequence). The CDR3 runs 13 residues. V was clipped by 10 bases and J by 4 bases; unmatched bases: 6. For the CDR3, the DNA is TGTGCCACCTCGACAGGGGGCCTCACTGAAGCTTTCTTT. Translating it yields CATSTGGLTEAFF.

The CDR3 region is CASSPERGGGYF. The CDR3 nucleotides are TGTGCCAGCAGTCCCGAGCGGGGGGGCGGGTATTTT. The rearrangement links TRBV12-3 or TRBV12-4 to TRBJ2-3; the match to TRBD2 covers 10 bases. The CDR3 runs to 12 residues. V dropped 5 bases and J dropped 14; count of bases not matched to a gene: 7.

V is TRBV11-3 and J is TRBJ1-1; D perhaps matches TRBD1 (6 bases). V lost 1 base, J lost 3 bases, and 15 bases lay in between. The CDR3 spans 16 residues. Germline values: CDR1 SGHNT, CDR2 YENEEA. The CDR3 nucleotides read TGTGCCAGCAGCTTAGGACCCAGGGGTGCGGACACTGAAGCTTTCTTT. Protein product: CASSLGPRGADTEAFF.

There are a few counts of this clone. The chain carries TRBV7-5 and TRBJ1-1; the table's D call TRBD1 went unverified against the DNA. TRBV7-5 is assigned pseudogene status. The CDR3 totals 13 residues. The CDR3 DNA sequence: TGTGTCAGAAGCTTAGCGCTCACAGCTGAAGCTTTCTTT. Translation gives CVRSLALTAEAFF.

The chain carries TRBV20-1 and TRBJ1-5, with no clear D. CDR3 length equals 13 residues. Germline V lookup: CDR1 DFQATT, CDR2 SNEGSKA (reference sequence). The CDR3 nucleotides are TGCAGCGCAAGTGCTAGGGTTAATCAGCCCCAGCATTTT. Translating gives CSASARVNQPQHF.

The CDR3 nucleotides are TGTGCCAGCAGCAAAGTCCTAGCGGGCAGCTCCTACGAGCAGTACTTC. It is translated as CASSKVLAGSSYEQYF. The rearrangement uses TRBV21-1 and TRBJ2-7; the table's D gene call, TRBD2, was not cross checked with the DNA. TRBV21-1 is flagged as a pseudogene. There are 16 residues in the CDR3.

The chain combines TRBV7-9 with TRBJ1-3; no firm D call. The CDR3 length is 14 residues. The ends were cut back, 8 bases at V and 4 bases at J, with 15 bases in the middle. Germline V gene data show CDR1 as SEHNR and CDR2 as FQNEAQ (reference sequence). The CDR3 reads CASSFAGAGNTIYF. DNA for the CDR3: TGTGCCAGCTCGTTTGCCGGTGCGGGAAACACCATATATTTT. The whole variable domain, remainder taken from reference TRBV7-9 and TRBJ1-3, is DTGVSQNPRHKITKRGQNVTFRCDPISEHNRLYWYRQTLGQGPEFLTYFQNEAQLEKSRLLSDRFSAERPKGSFSTLEIQRTEQGDSAMYLCASSFAGAGNTIYFGEGSWLTVV.

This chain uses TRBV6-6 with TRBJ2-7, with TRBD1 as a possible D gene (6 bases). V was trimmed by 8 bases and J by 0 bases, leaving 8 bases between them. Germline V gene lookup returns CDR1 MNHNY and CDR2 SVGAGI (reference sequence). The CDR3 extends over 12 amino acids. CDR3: CASVDSSYEQYF. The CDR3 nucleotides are TGTGCCAGCGTGGACAGCTCCTACGAGCAGTACTTC.

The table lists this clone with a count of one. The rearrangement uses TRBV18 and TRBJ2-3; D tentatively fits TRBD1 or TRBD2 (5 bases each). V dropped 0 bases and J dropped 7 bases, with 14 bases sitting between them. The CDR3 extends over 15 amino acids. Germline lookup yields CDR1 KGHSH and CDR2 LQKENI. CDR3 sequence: CASSPPGDLTNTQYF. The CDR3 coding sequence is TGTGCCAGCTCACCACCCGGGGACCTAACCAATACGCAGTATTTT. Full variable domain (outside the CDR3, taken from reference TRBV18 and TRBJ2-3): NAGVMQNPRHLVRRRGQEARLRCSPMKGHSHVYWYRQLPEEGLKFMVYLQKENIIDESGMPKERFSAEFPKEGPSILRIQQVVRGDSAAYFCASSPPGDLTNTQYFGPGTRLTVL.

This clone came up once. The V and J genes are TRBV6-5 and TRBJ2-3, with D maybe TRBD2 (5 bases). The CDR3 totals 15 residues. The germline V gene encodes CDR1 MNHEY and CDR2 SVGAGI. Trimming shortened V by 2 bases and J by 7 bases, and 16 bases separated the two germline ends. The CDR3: CASSYLAPVANTQYF. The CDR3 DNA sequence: TGTGCCAGCAGTTACCTAGCTCCCGTGGCGAATACGCAGTATTTT.

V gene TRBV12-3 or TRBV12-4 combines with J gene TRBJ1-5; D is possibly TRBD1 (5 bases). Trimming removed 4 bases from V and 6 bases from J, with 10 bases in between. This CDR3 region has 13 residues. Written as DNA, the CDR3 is TGTGCCAGCAGTTCACAGGAGGGTCAGCCCCAGCATTTT. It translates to CASSSQEGQPQHF.

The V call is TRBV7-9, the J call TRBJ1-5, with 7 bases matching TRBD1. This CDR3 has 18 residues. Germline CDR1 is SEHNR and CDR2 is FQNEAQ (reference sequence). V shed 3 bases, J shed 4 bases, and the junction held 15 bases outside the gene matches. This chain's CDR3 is CASSFDRALRHQNQPQHF. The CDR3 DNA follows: TGTGCCAGCAGCTTTGACAGGGCCTTAAGACATCAGAATCAGCCCCAGCATTTT.

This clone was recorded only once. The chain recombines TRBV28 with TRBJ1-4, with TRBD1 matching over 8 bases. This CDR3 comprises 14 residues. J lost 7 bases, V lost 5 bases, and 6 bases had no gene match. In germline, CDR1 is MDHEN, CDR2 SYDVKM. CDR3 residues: CASSIGQGGEKLFF. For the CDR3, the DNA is TGTGCCAGCAGTATTGGACAGGGTGGTGAAAAACTGTTTTTT.